This TCR beta chain was obtained from a study of chemoradiotherapy in HPV16-positive cancers. About the study: Candidate HPV-specific T-cell clones and common TCR motifs came from functional assays in a couple of HPV16-positive patients.

This clone occurred once. This CDR3 is built from 13 residues. Trimming shortened V by 4 bases and J by 4 bases, and 8 bases separated the two germline ends. CDR1 is MGHRA and CDR2 is YSYEKL in the germline V gene. Over chemoradiotherapy, repertoires were sampled more than once. The protocol was immunoSEQ multiplex PCR, while the TCRdb copy is restricted to in-frame clones and leaves out a portion. The table records 1,500 to 1,600 clones, around 88% of them present only once. V is TRBV4-1 and J is TRBJ1-3; D call uncertain. This clonotype was sampled from a human donor with HPV-associated anogenital cancer. The sequenced sample was tumor tissue, obtained from a patient who underwent chemoradiotherapy. CDR3 loop: CASSPVGGNTIYF. CDR3 in DNA: TGCGCCAGCAGCCCGGTGGGGGGAAACACCATATATTTT.